The 17 T cell receptor beta chains given below trace back to one sample, sequenced in a study of blood T cell repertoires in COVID-19. Assay used: immunoSEQ multiplex PCR; TCRdb lists only in-frame clones, some missing. This table holds approximately 320,000 clones, about 87% found once. Source material: PBMCs or T cells enriched from blood (not recorded which). The receptors derive from a woman between 18 and 29 years old who had recovered from COVID-19.

The chain recombines TRBV28 with TRBJ1-6, with D possibly being TRBD1 (5 bases). Trimming cost V 7 bases and J 0 bases, with 7 bases left between them. The CDR3 is 14 residues long. The germline CDR1 and CDR2 sequences are MDHEN and SYDVKM. The DNA of the CDR3 is TGTGCCAGCATCGACAGCTCCTATAATTCACCCCTCCACTTT. This codes for CASIDSSYNSPLHF.

The chain uses TRBV9 and TRBJ2-3, with D perhaps TRBD2 (5 bases). The CDR3 consists of 18 residues. The V and J ends lost 0 bases and 0 bases respectively, with 17 bases between them. In germline, CDR1 is SGDLS, CDR2 YYNGEE. The DNA for the CDR3 is TGTGCCAGCAGCGTAGTTCCCAGCGGAGACCTCAGCACAGATACGCAGTATTTT. It encodes CASSVVPSGDLSTDTQYF.

The CDR3 region is CASSADRFNEKLFF. For the CDR3, the DNA is TGTGCCAGCAGTGCGGACAGATTTAATGAAAAACTGTTTTTT. V gene TRBV2 combines with J gene TRBJ1-4; D might be TRBD1 (6 bases). CDR3 length equals 14 residues. Per the germline V gene, CDR1 is SNHLY and CDR2 is FYNNEI. V was trimmed by 4 bases and J by 4 bases, leaving 10 bases between them.

J is TRBJ1-6 and V is TRBV28; 8 positions match TRBD1. This CDR3 is built from 13 residues. Germline V gene lookup returns CDR1 MDHEN and CDR2 SYDVKM. The V segment lost 10 bases and the J segment 5 bases; nucleotides outside the gene matches: 4. The CDR3, as DNA: TGTGCCACCCTGGGACAGGATAATTCACCCCTCCACTTT. It encodes CATLGQDNSPLHF. Combining the CDR3 with reference TRBV28 and TRBJ1-6 gives the whole variable domain DVKVTQSSRYLVKRTGEKVFLECVQDMDHENMFWYRQDPGLGLRLIYFSYDVKMKEKGDIPEGYSVSREKKERFSLILESASTNQTSMYLCATLGQDNSPLHFGNGTRLTVT.

This chain links TRBV12-3 or TRBV12-4 with TRBJ1-1; D may be TRBD1 (5 bases). V lost 6 bases and J 4 bases, leaving 12 bases between the germline ends. There are 13 residues in the CDR3. CDR3 in DNA: TGTGCCAGCAGCCAAACAGACAGCACTGAAGCTTTCTTT. This gives the protein CASSQTDSTEAFF.

The V gene is TRBV28, the J gene TRBJ2-7, with 9 bases lining up with TRBD1. Germline V gives CDR1 MDHEN, CDR2 SYDVKM. CDR3 length equals 15 residues. Trimming cost V 2 bases and J 2 bases; bases outside gene matches: 4. DNA of the CDR3: TGTGCCAGCAGTTTAGTAGGACAGGGGACCTACGAGCAGTACTTC. Translation gives CASSLVGQGTYEQYF.

The rearrangement joins TRBV5-4 to TRBJ2-7; 10 positions match TRBD2. The CDR3 contains 14 residues. Germline values: CDR1 SGHNT, CDR2 YYREEE (reference sequence). The V gene end was trimmed by 4 bases and the J gene end by 2 bases; junction bases not matched to a gene: 3. CDR3 sequence: CASSVSGGTYEQYF. CDR3 DNA: TGTGCCAGCAGCGTTAGCGGGGGGACCTACGAGCAGTACTTC.

CDR3 sequence (DNA): TGTGCCAGCAGGAAAGCCGGGGGGACTAATGAAAAACTGTTTTTT. This sequence encodes CASRKAGGTNEKLFF. This rearrangement joins TRBV7-2 to TRBJ1-4; tentatively, D is TRBD1 (5 bases). CDR1 SGHTA and CDR2 FQGNSA come from the germline V gene. V gave up 6 bases and J gave up 2 bases, with 13 bases separating them. There are 15 residues in the CDR3.

The V and J genes are TRBV7-9 and TRBJ1-1, with TRBD1 as a possible D gene (5 bases). With 1 base removed from V and 0 bases from J, the gap between germline ends came to 12 bases. The CDR3 totals 16 residues. Germline V gives CDR1 SEHNR, CDR2 FQNEAQ (reference sequence). The CDR3 region is CASSLGGWGMNTEAFF. CDR3 bases: TGTGCCAGCAGCTTAGGGGGATGGGGCATGAACACTGAAGCTTTCTTT.

The chain carries TRBV29-1 and TRBJ2-1; D perhaps matches TRBD2 (5 bases). CDR3 length: 14 amino acids. Germline assignment: CDR1 SQVTM and CDR2 ANQGSEA. With 7 bases removed from V and 4 bases from J, the gap between germline ends came to 17 bases. CDR3 sequence reads: CSGLGRVAYNEQFF. The CDR3 coding sequence is TGCAGCGGACTCGGGCGGGTGGCTTACAATGAGCAGTTCTTC.

This clone has more than one count but fewer than ten. The chain carries TRBV3-1 (or the pseudogene TRBV3-2) and TRBJ1-1; maybe TRBD1 (6 bases). V lost 4 bases and J lost 0, with 18 bases in between. Germline V gene sequence: CDR1 LGHDT, CDR2 YNNKEL (reference sequence). The CDR3 length is 17 residues. The DNA for the CDR3 is TGTGCCAGCAGCCGAGCCGGGACACCTTTAATGAACACTGAAGCTTTCTTT. As protein: CASSRAGTPLMNTEAFF.

The chain uses TRBV7-2 and TRBJ2-3; D is possibly TRBD2 (6 bases). The CDR3 covers 12 residues. Germline loops: CDR1 SGHTA, CDR2 FQGNSA. Trimming removed 5 bases at V and 9 bases at J, with 12 bases between. The CDR3 spells CASSGVGGTQYF. Here the CDR3 DNA reads TGTGCCAGCAGCGGAGTGGGGGGAACGCAGTATTTT.

This chain links TRBV9 with TRBJ1-1, with D maybe TRBD1 (5 bases). CDR3 length: 15 amino acids. Trimming left V 0 bases short and J 11 bases short, with 20 bases between. Germline values: CDR1 SGDLS, CDR2 YYNGEE. The CDR3 spells CASSVEQGPGIRAFF. Written as DNA, the CDR3 is TGTGCCAGCAGCGTAGAGCAGGGCCCCGGAATTCGGGCTTTCTTT.

V usage is TRBV20-1 and J usage is TRBJ1-5, with TRBD1 matching 8 bases. The CDR3 is made up of 14 amino acids. From germline, CDR1 is DFQATT and CDR2 SNEGSKA (reference sequence). J lost 6 bases, V lost 3 bases, and 7 bases had no gene match. In nucleotides, the CDR3 is TGCAGTGCTAGTACGACAGGGGACGCTCAGCCCCAGCATTTT. Its protein is CSASTTGDAQPQHF.

V is TRBV7-2 and J is TRBJ1-1; TRBD1 might be the D (6 bases). This CDR3 has 14 residues. V lost 4 bases and J 7 bases, leaving 16 bases between the germline ends. The germline CDR1 and CDR2 sequences are SGHTA and FQGNSA. This CDR3 reads CASSYNRDYGEAFF. CDR3 coding DNA: TGTGCCAGCAGCTACAACAGGGACTACGGTGAAGCTTTCTTT.

This chain uses TRBV5-1 with TRBJ1-1; D possibly corresponds to TRBD1 (5 bases). The CDR3 sequence is 14 residues long. The V gene's germline CDR1 is SGHRS and CDR2 YFSETQ. The V end lost 1 base, the J end lost 4 bases, and 11 bases lay between the germline ends. CDR3 nucleotide sequence: TGCGCCAGCAGCTTGCAGGGTCCCCCCACTGAAGCTTTCTTT. Protein product: CASSLQGPPTEAFF.

This chain uses TRBV4-1 with TRBJ1-2; 10 nucleotides match TRBD1. Unmatched junction bases numbered 11, after V lost 4 bases and J lost 6 bases. In germline, CDR1 is MGHRA, CDR2 YSYEKL. This CDR3 is built from 16 residues. CDR3 nucleotides: TGCGCCAGCAGCCCCTCGGGAGGGACAGGGGAGGATGGCTACACCTTC. It specifies CASSPSGGTGEDGYTF.